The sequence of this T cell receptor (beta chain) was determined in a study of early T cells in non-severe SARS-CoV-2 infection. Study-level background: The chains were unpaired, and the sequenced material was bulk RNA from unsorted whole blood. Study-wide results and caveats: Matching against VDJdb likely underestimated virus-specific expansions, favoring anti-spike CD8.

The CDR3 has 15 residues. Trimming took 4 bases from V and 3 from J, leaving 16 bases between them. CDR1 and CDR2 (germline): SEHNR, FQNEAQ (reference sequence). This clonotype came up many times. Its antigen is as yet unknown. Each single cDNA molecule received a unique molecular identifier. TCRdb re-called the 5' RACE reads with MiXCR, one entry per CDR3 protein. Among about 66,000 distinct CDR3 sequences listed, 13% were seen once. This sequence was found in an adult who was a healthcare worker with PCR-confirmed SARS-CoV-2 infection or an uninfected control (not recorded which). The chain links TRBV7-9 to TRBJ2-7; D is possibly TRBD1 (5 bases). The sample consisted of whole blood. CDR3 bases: TGTGCCAGCAGCTCCCGTGATATAGGACACTACGAGCAGTACTTC. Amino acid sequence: CASSSRDIGHYEQYF.